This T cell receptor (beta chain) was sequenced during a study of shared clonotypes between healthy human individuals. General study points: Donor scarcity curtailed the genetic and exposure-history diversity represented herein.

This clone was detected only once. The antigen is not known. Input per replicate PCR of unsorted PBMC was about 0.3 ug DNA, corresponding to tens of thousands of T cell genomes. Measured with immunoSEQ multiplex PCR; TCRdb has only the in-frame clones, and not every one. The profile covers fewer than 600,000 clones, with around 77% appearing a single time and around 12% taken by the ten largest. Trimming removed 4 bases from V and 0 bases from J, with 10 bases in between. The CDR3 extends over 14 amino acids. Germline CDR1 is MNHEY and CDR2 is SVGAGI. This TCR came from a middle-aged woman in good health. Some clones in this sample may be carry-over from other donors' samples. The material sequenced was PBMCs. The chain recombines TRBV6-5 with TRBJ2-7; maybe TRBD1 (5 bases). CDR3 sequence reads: CASSFRVASYEQYF. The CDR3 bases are TGTGCCAGCAGTTTCAGGGTGGCCTCCTACGAGCAGTACTTC.